Presented here are 23 T cell receptor beta chains from one specimen sequenced in a study of spatial heterogeneity in lung cancer. The study, taken as a whole, reports: Mutation counts in tumors were tracked by counts of expanded intratumoral alpha and beta TCRs.

One entry per CDR3 protein, called by TCRdb with MiXCR from the 5' RACE reads. This sample has 11,000 to 15,000 distinct CDR3 sequences, with around 4.7% found just once. The time point was: sample taken at primary tumor resection. Their antigens are not known. Sample: lung tumor tissue, taken at surgery. The receptor source for this set is a female donor with early-stage non-small cell lung cancer.

This clonotype has a count of ten or more. The chain combines TRBV7-3 with TRBJ2-7; 7 bases fit TRBD1. The CDR3 extends over 12 amino acids. V lost 4 bases, J lost 6 bases, and 3 bases stayed unmatched. Germline V gene lookup returns CDR1 SGHTA and CDR2 FQGTGA. DNA of the CDR3: TGTGCCAGCAGCTCCCCAGGGGGCGAGCAGTACTTC. It specifies CASSSPGGEQYF. Full variable domain (remainder filled in from reference TRBV7-3 and TRBJ2-7): GAGVSQTPSNKVTEKGKYVELRCDPISGHTALYWYRQSLGQGPEFLIYFQGTGAADDSGLPNDRFFAVRPEGSVSTLKIQRTERGDSAVYLCASSSPGGEQYFGPGTRLTVT.

This clonotype was detected many times. The chain employs TRBV7-6 and TRBJ2-1, with 9 bases matching TRBD1. This CDR3 is 14 amino acids long. Germline V gene lookup returns CDR1 SGHVS and CDR2 FNYEAQ. J lost 7 bases, V lost 5 bases, and 6 bases had no gene match. Written as DNA, the CDR3 is TGTGCCAGCAGCGGCCGGGACAGGGTGAATGAGCAGTTCTTC. Protein: CASSGRDRVNEQFF.

There are many counts of this clonotype. The chain couples TRBV6-2 or TRBV6-3 to TRBJ2-1; D unclear. The CDR3 totals 11 residues. The V gene's germline CDR1 is MNHEY and CDR2 SVGEGT. The V gene lost 7 bases and the J gene lost 8 bases, with 9 bases spanning the gap. CDR3: CASTLADEQFF. The CDR3 nucleotides are TGTGCCAGCACCCTGGCGGATGAGCAGTTCTTC.

In its sample, this clonotype was seen many times. For the CDR3, the DNA is TGTGCCAGCAGCCAAGAAAAACTGTTTTTT. This gives the protein CASSQEKLFF. The chain links TRBV7-3 to TRBJ1-4; D uncertain. Trimming pared 5 bases from V and 8 bases from J, leaving 3 bases between. CDR1 is SGHTA, CDR2 FQGTGA, per germline. This CDR3 contains 10 residues.

Within the sample, this clonotype is medium-sized. This CDR3 is CASRDSGGAYHEQYF. Written as DNA, the CDR3 is TGTGCCAGCAGGGACTCAGGGGGCGCGTACCACGAGCAGTACTTC. The chain employs TRBV25-1 and TRBJ2-7; TRBD1 matches 8 bases. The germline V gene encodes CDR1 MGHDK and CDR2 SYGVNS. Unmatched junction bases numbered 12, after V lost 6 bases and J lost 5 bases. The CDR3 extends over 15 amino acids.

This clonotype was counted ten times or more. V gene TRBV28 combines with J gene TRBJ2-5; TRBD1 might be the D (6 bases). The CDR3 contains 15 residues. The V gene lost 3 bases and the J gene lost 6 bases, with 17 bases spanning the gap. Germline CDR1 is MDHEN and CDR2 is SYDVKM. The CDR3 DNA reads as TGTGCCAGCAGTTTGGACTCTTGGGGGCGGAAGACCCAGTACTTC. This codes for CASSLDSWGRKTQYF.

This clonotype showed up many times. The chain carries TRBV5-1 and TRBJ1-6; a possible D gene is TRBD1 (6 bases). The CDR3 is 15 amino acids. CDR1 is SGHRS, CDR2 YFSETQ, per germline. Between the trimmed V and J ends, which lost 4 bases and 10 bases, there was a span of 18 bases. CDR3 in amino acids: CASSGTTGQDSPLHF. The CDR3 DNA follows: TGCGCCAGCAGCGGAACCACAGGGCAGGACTCACCCCTCCACTTT.

The sample holds many counts of this clonotype. The chain carries TRBV4-2 and TRBJ2-1; a possible D gene is TRBD2 (6 bases). This CDR3 region has 17 residues. With 2 bases removed from V and 4 bases from J, the gap between germline ends came to 18 bases. The germline gives CDR1 LGHNA, CDR2 YNFKEQ. CDR3 protein: CASSQPILQRAYNEQFF. Here the CDR3 DNA reads TGTGCCAGCAGCCAACCGATCCTCCAGCGGGCATACAATGAGCAGTTCTTC.

This clonotype was counted at least ten times. The J gene is TRBJ2-3, the V gene TRBV10-2; the match to TRBD1 covers 7 bases. Trimming cost V 6 bases and J 8 bases; bases outside gene matches: 8. Germline-derived CDR1 and CDR2 are WSHSY and SAAADI. The CDR3 totals 13 residues. CDR3 bases: TGCGCCAGCAGGGGACAGCCAGAAGGTACGCAGTATTTT. Translation gives CASRGQPEGTQYF.

This clonotype was observed many times. The V gene is TRBV4-1, the J gene TRBJ1-2; the D gene is possibly TRBD1 (6 bases). The germline V gene has CDR1 MGHRA and CDR2 YSYEKL. The CDR3 has 15 amino acids. The ends were cut back, 0 bases at V and 0 bases at J, with 8 bases in the middle. The CDR3 coding sequence is TGCGCCAGCAGCCAAGATCAGGGGACTAACTATGGCTACACCTTC. Encoded protein: CASSQDQGTNYGYTF.

This clonotype was detected ten times or more. The CDR3 DNA follows: TGTGCCAGCAGCCTAGGACTAGCGCGGGACTTGGATCCGGCAGATACGCAGTATTTT. It is translated as CASSLGLARDLDPADTQYF. The V call is TRBV9, the J call TRBJ2-3, with 9 positions matching TRBD2. The CDR3 is made up of 19 amino acids. Germline trimming cut 4 bases from V and 4 bases from J; bases unmatched to any gene: 19. Germline loops: CDR1 SGDLS, CDR2 YYNGEE.

By share, this clonotype ranks as medium-sized. J is TRBJ2-7 and V is TRBV20-1; maybe TRBD2 (5 bases). V lost 0 bases, J lost 5 bases, and 17 bases lay in between. The V gene's germline CDR1 is DFQATT and CDR2 SNEGSKA (reference sequence). The CDR3 spans 15 residues. The DNA of the CDR3 is TGCAGTGCTAGAGATTCGGGGTCCCACCCGGACGAGCAGTACTTC. The encoded protein is CSARDSGSHPDEQYF.

This chain uses TRBV9 with TRBJ2-3, with TRBD2 identical over 12 bases. Germline values: CDR1 SGDLS, CDR2 YYNGEE. Trimming cost V 0 bases and J 4 bases; bases outside gene matches: 3. The CDR3 is made up of 16 amino acids. The CDR3 reads CASSVVLAGGPDTQYF. The DNA for the CDR3 is TGTGCCAGCAGCGTAGTGCTAGCGGGGGGGCCAGATACGCAGTATTTT.

This clonotype has ten or more counts. The chain recombines TRBV7-2 with TRBJ2-2; possible D gene TRBD1, 5 bases. Germline values: CDR1 SGHTA, CDR2 FQGNSA. V was cut by 1 base and J by 1 base, with 7 bases left in between. This CDR3 contains 15 residues. The CDR3 bases are TGTGCCAGCAGCTTAGGAGGACAGAACACCGGGGAGCTGTTTTTT. Translation: CASSLGGQNTGELFF.

This clonotype was recorded many times. This chain connects TRBV3-1 to TRBJ2-7; no definite D call. V dropped 3 bases and J dropped 2 bases, with 5 bases sitting between them. CDR1 is LGHDT and CDR2 is YNNKEL in the germline V gene (reference sequence). The CDR3 spans 12 residues. The CDR3 bases are TGTGCCAGCAGCCACCTACCCTACGAGCAGTACTTC. It specifies CASSHLPYEQYF.

Ten or more counts support this clonotype. The V gene is TRBV7-8, the J gene TRBJ1-2, with 8 bases identical to TRBD1. CDR1 is SGHVS, CDR2 FQNEAQ, per germline. V gave up 4 bases and J gave up 2 bases; unmatched junction bases: 15. CDR3 size: 18 residues. CDR3 amino acids: CASSYDRGRLSPNYGYTF. CDR3 nucleotide sequence: TGTGCCAGCAGCTATGACAGGGGAAGATTGTCCCCCAACTATGGCTACACCTTC. The full variable domain, in which reference TRBV7-8 and TRBJ1-2 provide the parts outside the CDR3, is GAGVSQSPRYKVAKRGQDVALRCDPISGHVSLFWYQQALGQGPEFLTYFQNEAQLDKSGLPSDRFFAERPEGSVSTLKIQRTQQEDSAVYLCASSYDRGRLSPNYGYTFGSGTRLTVV.

This clonotype was observed many times. The rearrangement links TRBV5-1 to TRBJ2-7; D perhaps matches TRBD1 (5 bases). With 0 bases removed from V and 1 base from J, the gap between germline ends came to 11 bases. The CDR3 is 15 amino acids. The germline CDR1 and CDR2 sequences are SGHRS and YFSETQ. The CDR3 DNA reads as TGCGCCAGCAGCTTGGGGGGCAGTCAGTCCTACGAGCAGTACTTC. It specifies CASSLGGSQSYEQYF.

The sample holds many counts of this clonotype. This rearrangement joins TRBV7-2 to TRBJ2-3; 7 bases line up with TRBD2. Losses at the gene ends were 0 bases for V and 1 base for J; bases not matched to a gene: 4. This CDR3 spans 16 amino acids. Germline V gene lookup returns CDR1 SGHTA and CDR2 FQGNSA. This chain's CDR3 is CASSLALAGGTDTQYF. The CDR3 DNA sequence: TGTGCCAGCAGCTTAGCGCTGGCGGGGGGCACAGATACGCAGTATTTT.

At least ten counts were recorded for this clonotype. As DNA, the CDR3 is TGTGCCAGCAGCCAAGTCAACACAGGGGACGAGCAGTACTTC. Its translation is CASSQVNTGDEQYF. The chain links TRBV3-1 to TRBJ2-7; the match to TRBD1 covers 7 bases. The germline V gene has CDR1 LGHDT and CDR2 YNNKEL (reference sequence). The CDR3 contains 14 residues. V was pared by 1 base and J by 5 bases, with 5 bases of the junction left unmatched.

In this sample, this clonotype turned up many times. The chain recombines TRBV24-1 with TRBJ2-3, with a possible D match to TRBD2 (6 bases). CDR1 and CDR2 (germline): KGHDR, SFDVKD. The V and J ends lost 5 bases and 1 base respectively, with 9 bases between them. This CDR3 spans 14 amino acids. DNA of the CDR3: TGTGCCACCAGTGGCGGAGGGGGCACAGATACGCAGTATTTT. It specifies CATSGGGGTDTQYF.

This clonotype showed up many times. The chain links TRBV6-1 to TRBJ2-1; 12 nucleotides align to TRBD1. CDR1 and CDR2 (germline): MNHNS, SASEGT. The CDR3 contains 16 residues. The trim removed 4 bases at V and 7 bases at J, leaving 8 bases unmatched. Here the CDR3 reads CASSVRGQGATNEQFF. The CDR3 DNA follows: TGTGCCAGCAGTGTTAGGGGACAGGGGGCGACGAATGAGCAGTTCTTC.

This clonotype occurred many times. CDR3 sequence (DNA): TGTGCCAGCAGCGCCGGGGTTCAGGCTAGTCAAGCCAAAAACATTCAGTACTTC. Protein product: CASSAGVQASQAKNIQYF. This chain joins TRBV9 and TRBJ2-4; TRBD2 is a possible D gene (5 bases). The CDR3 consists of 18 residues. Trimming took 3 bases from V and 0 from J, leaving 19 bases between them. The germline V gene encodes CDR1 SGDLS and CDR2 YYNGEE. Drawing the rest from reference TRBV9 and TRBJ2-4, the complete variable domain is DSGVTQTPKHLITATGQRVTLRCSPRSGDLSVYWYQQSLDQGLQFLIQYYNGEERAKGNILERFSAQQFPDLHSELNLSSLELGDSALYFCASSAGVQASQAKNIQYFGAGTRLSVL.

The V and J genes are TRBV6-1 and TRBJ1-2, with D perhaps matching TRBD1 (5 bases). Looked up from germline, CDR1 is MNHNS and CDR2 is SASEGT. Trimming cost V 6 bases and J 5 bases, with 10 bases left between them. CDR3 length: 12 residues. The CDR3 reads CASSEGKYGYTF. CDR3 nucleotides: TGTGCCAGCAGCGAGGGGAAGTATGGCTACACCTTC.